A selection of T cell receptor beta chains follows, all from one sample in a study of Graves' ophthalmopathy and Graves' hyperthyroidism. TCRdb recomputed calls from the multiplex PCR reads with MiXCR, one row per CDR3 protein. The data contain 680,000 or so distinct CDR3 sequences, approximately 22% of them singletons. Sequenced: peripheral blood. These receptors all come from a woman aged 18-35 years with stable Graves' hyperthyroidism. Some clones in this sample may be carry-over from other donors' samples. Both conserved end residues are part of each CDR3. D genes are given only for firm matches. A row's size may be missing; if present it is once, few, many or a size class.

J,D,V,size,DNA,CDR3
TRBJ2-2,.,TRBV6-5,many,TGTGCCAGCAGTTACAGACAGGTCACCGGGGAGCTGTTTTTT,CASSYRQVTGELFF
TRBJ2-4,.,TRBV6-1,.,TGTGCCAGCAGTGACCGGGCCCGGGGGAACATTCAGTACTTC,CASSDRARGNIQYF
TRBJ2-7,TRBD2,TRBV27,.,TGTGCCAGCACCGGGGGGTTCTCTGGGGAGCAGTACTTC,CASTGGFSGEQYF
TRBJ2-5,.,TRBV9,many,TGTGCCAGCAGCACCCGGGGGGCCCAAGAGACCCAGTACTTC,CASSTRGAQETQYF
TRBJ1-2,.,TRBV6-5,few,TGTGCCAGCAGACTCGACGGAGGTTATGGCTACACCTTC,CASRLDGGYGYTF
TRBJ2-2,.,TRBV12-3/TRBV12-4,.,TGTGCCAGCAGTTTTGTCATCTCGGGGAACACCGGGGAGCTGTTTTTT,CASSFVISGNTGELFF
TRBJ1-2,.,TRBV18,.,TGTGCCAGCTCACCACCCTCGGGCGCAGGCTACACCTTC,CASSPPSGAGYTF
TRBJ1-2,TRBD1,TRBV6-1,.,TGTGCCAGCAGTGACGGCGGAGGGGGCTCTGACTATGGCTACACCTTC,CASSDGGGGSDYGYTF
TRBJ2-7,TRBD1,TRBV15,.,TGTGCCACCAGCCCCACCGGGACAGGGTTCGACGAGCAGTACTTC,CATSPTGTGFDEQYF
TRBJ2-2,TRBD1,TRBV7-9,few,TGTGCCAGCAGCCGGGCAGGGGGTACCGGGGAGCTGTGTTTT,CASSRAGGTGELCF
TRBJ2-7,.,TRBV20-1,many,TGCAGTGCGAGGGACTTCGACTACGAGCAGTACTTC,CSARDFDYEQYF
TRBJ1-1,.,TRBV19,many,TGTGCCAGTAGTATAATAGAGGACGGCACGGCTTTCTTT,CASSIIEDGTAFF
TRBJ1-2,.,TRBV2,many,TGTGCCAGTCCGAACGGCCGATGGGGCTACACCTTC,CASPNGRWGYTF
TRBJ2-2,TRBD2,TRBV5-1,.,TGCGCCAGCAGCTTGTCCCCCCCGGGACTAGTTACGACCACCGGGGAGCTGTTTTTT,CASSLSPPGLVTTTGELFF
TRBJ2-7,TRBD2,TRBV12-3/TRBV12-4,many,TGTGCCAGCAGTTACGGGGGGTACTACGAGCAGTACTTC,CASSYGGYYEQYF
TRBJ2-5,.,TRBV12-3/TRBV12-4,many,TGTGCCAGCAGCCTAACCCCCGGAGGGACCCAGTACTTC,CASSLTPGGTQYF
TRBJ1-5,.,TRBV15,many,TGTGCCACCAGCAGTTTTTCTCAGCCCCAGCATTTT,CATSSFSQPQHF
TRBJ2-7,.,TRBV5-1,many,TGTGCCAGCAGCTCCGACTACGAGCAGTACTTC,CASSSDYEQYF
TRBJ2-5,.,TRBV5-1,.,TGCGCCAGCAGCTTTACGGACACCAGGGAGACCCAGTACTTC,CASSFTDTRETQYF
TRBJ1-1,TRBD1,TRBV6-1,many,TGTGCCAGCAGTGGGGGACAGTTATACACTGAAGCTTTCTTT,CASSGGQLYTEAFF
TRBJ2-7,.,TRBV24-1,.,TGTGCCACCAGTGATTCAAGGGGAGCCTACGAGCAGTACTTC,CATSDSRGAYEQYF
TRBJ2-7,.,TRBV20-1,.,TGCAGTGCTAGAGGCAGGGGTCGCCTCTACGAGCAGTACTTC,CSARGRGRLYEQYF
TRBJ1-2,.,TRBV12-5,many,TGTGCTAGTGGTCTAGGGGACTACACTAACTATGGCTACACCTTC,CASGLGDYTNYGYTF
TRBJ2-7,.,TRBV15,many,TGTGCCACCAGCAAACCACAAGGGGGGCCGGGCGAGCAGTACTTC,CATSKPQGGPGEQYF
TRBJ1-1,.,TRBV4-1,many,TGCGCCAGCAGCCGAGAGACGAATTTATTTGAAGCTTTCTTT,CASSRETNLFEAFF
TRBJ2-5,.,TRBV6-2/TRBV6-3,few,TGTGCCAGCAGGACTACCCGTATAGAGACCCAGTACTTC,CASRTTRIETQYF
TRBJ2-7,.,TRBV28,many,TGTGCCAGCAGTTTAGCAGGGATCGAGCAGTACTTC,CASSLAGIEQYF
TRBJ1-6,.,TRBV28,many,TGTGCCAGCAGTTTTACGGGAGACAGCTCCTATAATTCACCCCTCCACTTT,CASSFTGDSSYNSPLHF
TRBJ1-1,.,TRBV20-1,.,TGCAGTGCTACCGGGAGAACAAACCCTGATGCTTTCTTT,CSATGRTNPDAFF
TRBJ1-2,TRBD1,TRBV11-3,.,TGTGCCAGCAGCTTAGGCCGACAGGGAGGCGGCTACACCTTC,CASSLGRQGGGYTF
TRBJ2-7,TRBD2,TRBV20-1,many,TGCAGTGCTAGCTATGGGGGGGGGTTTGAAGAGCAGTACTTC,CSASYGGGFEEQYF
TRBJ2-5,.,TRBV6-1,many,TGTGCCAGCAGTGAACAGGGGAGAGAGACCCAGTACTTC,CASSEQGRETQYF
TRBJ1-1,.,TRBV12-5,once,TGTGCTAGTGGTTTGGTACACGGGACGGGGTCTCCGTTCACTGAAGCTTTCTTT,CASGLVHGTGSPFTEAFF
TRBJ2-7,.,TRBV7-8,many,TGTGCCAGCAGCTTAAAGGGGGCGGGAGGCTACGAGCAGTACTTC,CASSLKGAGGYEQYF
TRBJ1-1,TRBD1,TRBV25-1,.,TGTGCCAGCAGTGAATTCGGCAGGGGGCGAGAGGCTTTCTTT,CASSEFGRGREAFF
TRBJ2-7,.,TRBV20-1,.,TGCAGTGCCGACCCCAGCAGAATCTCCTACGAGCAGTACTTC,CSADPSRISYEQYF
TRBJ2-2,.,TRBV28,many,TGTGCCAGCAGTCCACAACCTGTGGGGGTGAACACCGGGGAGCTGTTTTTT,CASSPQPVGVNTGELFF
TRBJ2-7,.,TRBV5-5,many,TGTGCCAGCAGCTGGGACGACTCAGTGCAGTACTTC,CASSWDDSVQYF
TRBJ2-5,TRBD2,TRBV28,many,TGTGCCAGCAGATCTAGCGGGGCCAATTCCGGGGAGACCCAGTACTTC,CASRSSGANSGETQYF
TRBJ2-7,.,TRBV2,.,TGTGCCAGCACCCCCCGTACTTCGGGGGTCCACTTC,CASTPRTSGVHF
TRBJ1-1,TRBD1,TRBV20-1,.,TGCAGTGTCATTACAGGGGCTGAAGCTTTCTTT,CSVITGAEAFF
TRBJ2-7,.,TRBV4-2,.,TGTGCCAGCAGCCAAGGACGCGGTGGGGACGGGGAGCAGTACTTC,CASSQGRGGDGEQYF
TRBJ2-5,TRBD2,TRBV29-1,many,TGCAGCGCCAAGACTAGCGGGGGCGAGACCCAGTACTTC,CSAKTSGGETQYF
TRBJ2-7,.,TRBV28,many,TGTGCCAGCAGTCACCAGGCCCGGGGTATCTACGAGCAGTACTTC,CASSHQARGIYEQYF
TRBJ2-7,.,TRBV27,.,TGTGCCAGCAGTTCTCCCTACGGGACCTACGAGCAGTACTTC,CASSSPYGTYEQYF
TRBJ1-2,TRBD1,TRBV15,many,TGTGCCACCAGCAGAGATAACAGGGGGGACATCGGTGGCTACACCTTC,CATSRDNRGDIGGYTF
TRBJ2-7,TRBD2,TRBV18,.,TGTGCCAGCTCTGTGGGACTAGCGGACTACGAGCAGTACTTC,CASSVGLADYEQYF
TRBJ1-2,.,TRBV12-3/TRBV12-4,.,TGTGCCAGCAGCCCCGTGAGGGCCCAAGATGGGGGCTACACCTTC,CASSPVRAQDGGYTF